A selection of T cell receptor beta chains follows, all from one sample in a study of blood T cell repertoires in COVID-19. Clones were read by immunoSEQ multiplex PCR, and TCRdb kept only the in-frame ones, dropping some. The data hold a few hundred thousand clones, with approximately 87% observed a single time. The sample consisted of peripheral blood. The receptors shown here come from a woman in her fifties or sixties with acute or convalescent COVID-19. Each CDR3 is given with its conserved first and last residue. D genes are given only for firm matches. Some rows mark clone size as missing; the rest say once, few, many or name a class of expanded clone.

clone_size | j_call | d_call | v_call | cdr3_length | cdr3_aa | cdr3_nt
NA | TRBJ2-7 | NA | TRBV20-1 | 14 | CSASALPNPYEQYF | TGCAGTGCTAGTGCCCTACCCAATCCCTACGAGCAGTACTTC
NA | TRBJ1-1 | TRBD1 | TRBV6-5 | 15 | CASSFGTGGITEAFF | TGTGCCAGCAGTTTCGGGACAGGGGGCATCACTGAAGCTTTCTTT
NA | TRBJ2-2 | TRBD1 | TRBV5-6 | 16 | CASRHRTGGKTGELFF | TGTGCCAGCAGGCACAGGACAGGGGGCAAAACCGGGGAGCTGTTTTTT
NA | TRBJ2-1 | TRBD2 | TRBV13 | 15 | CASSLVAGGYNEQFF | TGTGCCAGCAGCTTAGTTGCGGGAGGGTACAATGAGCAGTTCTTC
NA | TRBJ2-5 | NA | TRBV18 | 13 | CASSPHKRETQYF | TGTGCCAGCTCACCACACAAGCGGGAGACCCAGTACTTC
many | TRBJ1-1 | NA | TRBV14 | 12 | CASSHGGLGAFF | TGTGCCAGCAGCCATGGGGGCCTCGGCGCTTTCTTT
NA | TRBJ1-1 | NA | TRBV7-3 | 13 | CASSLAGPTEAFF | TGTGCCAGCAGCTTAGCTGGGCCCACTGAAGCTTTCTTT
NA | TRBJ2-7 | TRBD1 | TRBV6-5 | 14 | CASRGQGLAYEQYF | TGTGCCAGCAGGGGACAGGGACTTGCCTACGAGCAGTACTTC
few | TRBJ2-2 | TRBD2 | TRBV5-4 | 17 | CASSSPGLAGTTGELFF | TGTGCCAGCAGCTCACCGGGACTAGCGGGGACTACCGGGGAGCTGTTTTTT
NA | TRBJ1-2 | NA | TRBV7-9 | 15 | CASSLGWGVNYGYTF | TGTGCCAGCAGCTTAGGCTGGGGGGTTAACTATGGCTACACCTTC
NA | TRBJ2-2 | TRBD2 | TRBV18 | 16 | CASSFIAGANTGELFF | TGTGCCAGCTCTTTCATAGCGGGGGCGAACACCGGGGAGCTGTTTTTT
NA | TRBJ2-5 | NA | TRBV19 | 14 | CASSIAGTQETQYF | TGTGCCAGTAGTATAGCGGGGACACAAGAGACCCAGTACTTC
NA | TRBJ1-2 | TRBD1 | TRBV7-9 | 15 | CASSTAQGIRYGYTF | TGTGCCAGCAGCACAGCACAGGGGATCCGTTATGGCTACACCTTC
NA | TRBJ2-7 | TRBD2 | TRBV6-5 | 15 | CASSYGVAGSYEQYF | TGTGCCAGCAGTTATGGTGTAGCGGGGTCCTACGAGCAGTACTTC
NA | TRBJ2-7 | TRBD2 | TRBV6-5 | 13 | CASSSGGTYEQYF | TGTGCCAGCAGTAGCGGGGGGACCTACGAGCAGTACTTC
NA | TRBJ1-3 | NA | TRBV5-6 | 14 | CASSLVDRGNTIYF | TGTGCCAGCAGCTTGGTCGACAGGGGAAACACCATATATTTT
NA | TRBJ1-4 | NA | TRBV6-5 | 13 | CASSRQDNEKLFF | TGTGCCAGCAGTCGACAGGATAATGAAAAACTGTTTTTT
NA | TRBJ1-6 | NA | TRBV5-5 | 15 | CASSLYGANNSPLHF | TGTGCCAGCAGCTTGTATGGGGCAAATAATTCACCCCTCCACTTT